This is a list of T cell receptor beta chains from one sample in a study of blood T cell repertoires in COVID-19. Profiled with immunoSEQ multiplex PCR; TCRdb holds only in-frame clones, not every one. The sample has 310,000 or so clones, around 85% seen once. Sequencing was carried out using peripheral blood. These TCRs come from a woman in her 30s who had recovered from COVID-19. Both conserved end residues are part of each CDR3. D genes are given only for firm matches. Clone size is not always given. Where it is, it says once, few, many or a class for expanded clones.

NA	TRBV12-5	TRBD1	TRBJ2-7	TGTGCTAGTGGCCCGACCAGGACAGGGGGCAACGAGCAGTACTTC	CASGPTRTGGNEQYF
NA	TRBV13	TRBD1	TRBJ2-7	TGTGCCAGCAGCCCGAACAGGGGCTTCCACGAGCAGTACTTC	CASSPNRGFHEQYF
few	TRBV5-6	NA	TRBJ2-6	TGTGCCAGCAGCTTGAGGGGTACCGGGGCCAACGTCCTGACTTTC	CASSLRGTGANVLTF
few	TRBV2	NA	TRBJ1-4	TGTGCCAGCAGTGAATCAGGGGACGGAAAACTGTTTTTT	CASSESGDGKLFF
few	TRBV5-4	TRBD1	TRBJ2-7	TGTGCCAGCAGCTCCGGGACAGGGGGAGCCTACGAGCAGTACTTC	CASSSGTGGAYEQYF
NA	TRBV24-1	TRBD1	TRBJ2-1	TGTGCCACCAGTGATTTTGCCGGGACAGGGACCTTTTACAATGAGCAGTTCTTC	CATSDFAGTGTFYNEQFF
NA	TRBV7-7	TRBD1	TRBJ2-5	TGTGCTAGCAGCGACGGGACAGCGCAAGAGACCCAGTACTTC	CASSDGTAQETQYF
once	TRBV18	TRBD1	TRBJ1-4	TGTGCCAGCTCACCACCGGACAGGTCTTCGGGAAAACTGTTTTTT	CASSPPDRSSGKLFF
NA	TRBV12-5	NA	TRBJ1-2	TGTGCTAGTGGTCCGGACGCAGGGGTCGGGGGCTACACCTTC	CASGPDAGVGGYTF
NA	TRBV19	NA	TRBJ2-7	TGTGCCAGTAGTAACTTTCGGCTAACTAACTCCTACGAGCAGTACTTC	CASSNFRLTNSYEQYF
NA	TRBV7-2	TRBD1	TRBJ2-3	TGTGCCAGCAGCTTTGGGACAGGGTACACAGATACGCAGTATTTT	CASSFGTGYTDTQYF
NA	TRBV30	NA	TRBJ1-2	TGTGCCTGTGCGGGGCAGGGCGTGTGGGGCTACACCTTC	CACAGQGVWGYTF
few	TRBV7-2	NA	TRBJ1-2	TGTGCCAGCAGCTTAGATGGGGACTTCTTTTATGGCTACACCTTC	CASSLDGDFFYGYTF
NA	TRBV3-1/TRBV3-2	NA	TRBJ1-1	TGTGCCAGCAGCCAAGGCCGGACAGCTCTGAACACTGAAGCTTTCTTT	CASSQGRTALNTEAFF
few	TRBV6-2/TRBV6-3	NA	TRBJ1-5	TGTGCCAGCAGTCTTCCCCTCCTGGAGCAGCCCCAGCATTTT	CASSLPLLEQPQHF
NA	TRBV30	TRBD1	TRBJ1-1	TGTGCCTTCGGACAGGGGGCCCCTGAAGCTTTCTTT	CAFGQGAPEAFF
once	TRBV27	TRBD1	TRBJ2-7	TGTGCCAGCAGCCTACAGGGGGCGGACGAGCAGTACTTC	CASSLQGADEQYF
NA	TRBV9	TRBD2	TRBJ2-1	TGTGCCAGCAGCGACCTGACTAGCGGGACCTACAATGAGCAGTTCTTC	CASSDLTSGTYNEQFF
NA	TRBV19	TRBD1	TRBJ1-1	TGTGCCAGTAGTATAGAACGAGGGACAGGTGAAGCTTTCTTT	CASSIERGTGEAFF
NA	TRBV5-4	TRBD1	TRBJ1-6	TGTGCCAGCAGCTCCGGGACAGGGACTATCTCACCCCTCCACTTT	CASSSGTGTISPLHF